The next 15 T cell receptor beta chains were all read from a single sample in a study of CXCR3-negative and CXCR3-positive naive CD8 T cells. Study-wide findings and caveats: Against CXCR3-negative naive cells, CXCR3-positive naive cells showed more hydrophobic TRB CDR3s.

The antigens for these receptors are not known. It was by 5' RACE with UMI labels that the TRB cDNA libraries were prepared. After re-calling the 5' RACE reads, TCRdb lists one entry per CDR3 protein, DNA absent. The sample's table shows 140,000 to 150,000 distinct CDR3 sequences. Sample: naive CXCR3+ CD8+ T cells from blood. The subset: CD45RO-CCR7+CD27+CD95- naive CD8+ T cells expressing CXCR3 (TNR3+). The receptor set was obtained from a human donor in good health. Some clones in this sample may be carry-over from other donors' samples.

The rearrangement joins TRBV20-1 to TRBJ1-2. This CDR3 region has 14 residues. Germline loops: CDR1 DFQATT, CDR2 SNEGSKA (reference sequence). CDR3: CSARDSGSSYGYTF.

The chain employs TRBV28 and TRBJ2-7; the TRBD2 assignment by TCRdb is unverifiable without DNA. The CDR3 loop spans 19 amino acids. The germline gives CDR1 MDHEN, CDR2 SYDVKM. CDR3 sequence reads: CASSSPRWTSGRASHEQYF. The whole variable domain, filled in from reference TRBV28 and TRBJ2-7, reads DVKVTQSSRYLVKRTGEKVFLECVQDMDHENMFWYRQDPGLGLRLIYFSYDVKMKEKGDIPEGYSVSREKKERFSLILESASTNQTSMYLCASSSPRWTSGRASHEQYFGPGTRLTVT.

This chain uses TRBV9 with TRBJ2-4; checking the TCRdb D call of TRBD2 is not possible without DNA. There are 15 residues in the CDR3. Germline-derived CDR1 and CDR2 are SGDLS and YYNGEE. CDR3: CASSPSGGPQNIQYF. The full variable domain, in which reference TRBV9 and TRBJ2-4 provide the parts outside the CDR3, is DSGVTQTPKHLITATGQRVTLRCSPRSGDLSVYWYQQSLDQGLQFLIQYYNGEERAKGNILERFSAQQFPDLHSELNLSSLELGDSALYFCASSPSGGPQNIQYFGAGTRLSVL.

V is TRBV5-1 and J is TRBJ2-3. The CDR3 length is 18 residues. CDR1 SGHRS and CDR2 YFSETQ come from the germline V gene. The CDR3 sequence is CASSLVLRTKSSTDTQYF.

This chain uses TRBV2 with TRBJ2-2; TCRdb gives TRBD1 as the D gene, but with no DNA this cannot be confirmed. The CDR3 consists of 15 residues. Germline assignment: CDR1 SNHLY and CDR2 FYNNEI. This chain's CDR3 is CASRPTGTGIGELFF.

J is TRBJ1-1 and V is TRBV7-8. This CDR3 has 17 amino acids. Germline V gives CDR1 SGHVS, CDR2 FQNEAQ. CDR3 region: CASSPGYGQFRDTEAFF.

V gene TRBV7-9 combines with J gene TRBJ2-5; TCRdb returns TRBD2, unconfirmable since there is no DNA. The CDR3 extends over 17 amino acids. Germline values: CDR1 SEHNR, CDR2 FQNEAQ (reference sequence). This CDR3 reads CASSPRLAGDLGKTQYF.

The V call is TRBV28, the J call TRBJ1-2; without DNA, the TCRdb call of TRBD1 cannot be checked. The germline V gene encodes CDR1 MDHEN and CDR2 SYDVKM. This CDR3 is 14 amino acids long. CDR3 region: CASIGRVVGVGYTF.

This chain connects TRBV7-2 to TRBJ1-6; the TCRdb D gene call, TRBD1, has no DNA to confirm it. This CDR3 spans 14 amino acids. The germline CDR1 and CDR2 sequences are SGHTA and FQGNSA. CDR3 region: CASTRTGYNSPLHF.

The chain carries TRBV5-1 and TRBJ2-7. Germline CDR1 and CDR2: SGHRS and YFSETQ. The CDR3 consists of 13 residues. This CDR3 is CASSHSRSDEQYF.

The J gene is TRBJ1-1, the V gene TRBV7-2. This CDR3 spans 13 amino acids. Per the germline V gene, CDR1 is SGHTA and CDR2 is FQGNSA. The CDR3: CASSQIEAIEAFF. Together with reference TRBV7-2 and TRBJ1-1, the CDR3 gives the full variable domain: GAGVSQSPSNKVTEKGKDVELRCDPISGHTALYWYRQSLGQGLEFLIYFQGNSAPDKSGLPSDRFSAERTGGSVSTLTIQRTQQEDSAVYLCASSQIEAIEAFFGQGTRLTVV.

V usage is TRBV15 and J usage is TRBJ2-1; the D gene TCRdb calls, TRBD1, cannot be checked with no DNA. The CDR3 is 16 amino acids. Looked up from germline, CDR1 is LNHNV and CDR2 is YYDKDF (reference sequence). The CDR3 reads CATSRDYGTGGNEQFF.

The rearrangement uses TRBV7-9 and TRBJ2-5. CDR1 SEHNR and CDR2 FQNEAQ come from the germline V gene (reference sequence). This CDR3 spans 12 amino acids. The CDR3 loop reads CASAQIQETQYF. The full variable domain, its missing parts supplied by reference TRBV7-9 and TRBJ2-5, is DTGVSQNPRHKITKRGQNVTFRCDPISEHNRLYWYRQTLGQGPEFLTYFQNEAQLEKSRLLSDRFSAERPKGSFSTLEIQRTEQGDSAMYLCASAQIQETQYFGPGTRLLVL.

The chain uses TRBV10-3 and TRBJ2-5. This CDR3 has 14 amino acids. CDR1 is ENHRY, CDR2 SYGVKD, per germline. The CDR3 loop is CAISESSSQETQYF.

The rearrangement links TRBV12-3 or TRBV12-4 to TRBJ2-5. There are 15 residues in the CDR3. The CDR3: CASSLVVVSMGTQYF.